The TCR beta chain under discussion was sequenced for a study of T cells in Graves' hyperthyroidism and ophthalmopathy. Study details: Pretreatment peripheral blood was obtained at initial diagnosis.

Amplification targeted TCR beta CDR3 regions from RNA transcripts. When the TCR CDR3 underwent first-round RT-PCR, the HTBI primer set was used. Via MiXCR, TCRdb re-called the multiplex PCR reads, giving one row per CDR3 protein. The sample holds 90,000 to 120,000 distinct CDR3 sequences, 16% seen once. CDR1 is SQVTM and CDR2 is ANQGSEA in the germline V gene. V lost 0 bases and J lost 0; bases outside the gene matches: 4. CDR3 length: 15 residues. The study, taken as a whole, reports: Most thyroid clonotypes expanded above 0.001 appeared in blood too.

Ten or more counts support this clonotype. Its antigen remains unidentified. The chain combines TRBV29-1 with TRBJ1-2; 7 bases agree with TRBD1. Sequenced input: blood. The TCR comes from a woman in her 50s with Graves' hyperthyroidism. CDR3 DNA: TGCAGCGTTGAAGAGGGGACAGCCACTAACTATGGCTACACCTTC. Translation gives CSVEEGTATNYGYTF.